The rows below give T cell receptor beta chains drawn from one sample of a study of blood T cell repertoires in COVID-19. Here immunoSEQ multiplex PCR was the method, and the copy in TCRdb shows in-frame clones only, minus some. The sample holds 250,000 to 300,000 clones, about 91% seen once. The specimen was PBMCs or T cells enriched from blood (not recorded which). These receptors were obtained from a human donor in a cohort exposed to, infected with or recovered from COVID-19 (not recorded which). The donor label of this sample is uncertain. The CDR3 runs from the conserved cysteine through the conserved F or W. D genes are given only for firm matches. The listing skips clone size in some rows; elsewhere it reads once, few, many or a size class.

d_gene | abundance | j_gene | v_gene | CDR3nt | CDR3aa
- | - | TRBJ2-7 | TRBV18 | TGTGCCAGCTCACCAAGCCAGGCGGGGTGGGCTTACGAGCAGTACTTC | CASSPSQAGWAYEQYF
TRBD1 | - | TRBJ1-2 | TRBV7-8 | TGTGCCAGCAGCTCCGCGGTGACAGGGGTGGATGGCTACACCTTC | CASSSAVTGVDGYTF
- | - | TRBJ1-2 | TRBV7-9 | TGTGCCAGCAGCCCCGGGACTCACTATGGCTACACCTTC | CASSPGTHYGYTF
TRBD1 | - | TRBJ1-1 | TRBV5-6 | TGTGCCAGCAGCGGACAGGGGATGAACACTGAAGCTTTCTTT | CASSGQGMNTEAFF
- | few | TRBJ1-1 | TRBV7-3 | TGTGCCAGCAGCTTAGGAGGGGCGAACACTGAAGCTTTCTTT | CASSLGGANTEAFF
- | - | TRBJ2-1 | TRBV7-9 | TGTGCCAGCAGCTTAGACGGGGAAAATGAGCAGTTCTTC | CASSLDGENEQFF
- | - | TRBJ1-4 | TRBV5-1 | TGCGCCAGCAGCTTGGCCGAGCGGCCAGGTAATGAAAAACTGTTTTTT | CASSLAERPGNEKLFF
TRBD1 | - | TRBJ2-5 | TRBV19 | TGTGCCAGTAGTGCCCGACAGGGGGCGCGGGAGACCCAGTACTTC | CASSARQGARETQYF
TRBD1 | few | TRBJ1-4 | TRBV7-2 | TGTGCCAGCAGCTCTTACGCTTTCCACCGGGACAGGGAATTT | CASSSYAFHRDREF
- | - | TRBJ1-5 | TRBV29-1 | TGCAGCGTTGGCTCGGAGCCCCAGCATTTT | CSVGSEPQHF
TRBD1 | - | TRBJ1-2 | TRBV19 | TGTGCCAGTAGGGGGACAGGGTTCTATGGCTACACCTTC | CASRGTGFYGYTF
- | - | TRBJ1-2 | TRBV27 | TGTGCCAGCAGAGAGCTAGGGGCAAACTATGGCTACACCTTC | CASRELGANYGYTF
TRBD1 | once | TRBJ1-2 | TRBV9 | TGTGCCAGCAGCGTAGGGACAGGGCGCCGGTGGGATGGCTACACCTTC | CASSVGTGRRWDGYTF
- | - | TRBJ1-6 | TRBV5-1 | TGCGCCAGCAGCCTAATTGGACAGAGGTTAAATTCACCCCTCCACTTT | CASSLIGQRLNSPLHF
- | - | TRBJ2-7 | TRBV19 | TGTGCCGTGGGGCAGGGAACAAACGAGCAGTACTTC | CAVGQGTNEQYF
TRBD1 | - | TRBJ1-2 | TRBV2 | TGTGCCAGCAGGGGACAGGGGTACTATGGCTACACCTTC | CASRGQGYYGYTF
TRBD1 | - | TRBJ1-2 | TRBV30 | TGTGCCTGGAGTGCACAAAGACAGGGGTCTCGGGGCTATGGCTACACCTTC | CAWSAQRQGSRGYGYTF
- | - | TRBJ2-7 | TRBV28 | TGTGCCAGCAGTTTGGGACTGGGTGAGCAGTACTTC | CASSLGLGEQYF
- | - | TRBJ2-7 | TRBV12-3/TRBV12-4 | TGTGCCAGCAGCCCAGGGAACTACGAGCAGTACTTC | CASSPGNYEQYF
- | - | TRBJ1-1 | TRBV30 | TGTGCCTCAGCGGGGCAGCTCAACACTGAAGCTTTCTTT | CASAGQLNTEAFF
- | - | TRBJ1-3 | TRBV7-2 | TGTGCCAGCAGCTCTCAAGGTCGGAGAGACACCATATATTTT | CASSSQGRRDTIYF
- | - | TRBJ1-1 | TRBV19 | TGTGCCAGTAGTGAATGGTCAGACACTGAAGCTTTCTTT | CASSEWSDTEAFF
TRBD2 | once | TRBJ2-1 | TRBV11-2 | TGTGCCAGCAGCTTAGTCCGCGGGGGTGAGCAGTTCTTC | CASSLVRGGEQFF
TRBD2 | - | TRBJ2-3 | TRBV19 | TGTGCCAGTAGTAATGGACTAGCGGGGGGCACCACAGATACGCAGTATTTT | CASSNGLAGGTTDTQYF
- | once | TRBJ1-1 | TRBV5-1 | TGCGCCAGCAGCTTCCAACGGGGGAACACTGAAGCTTTCTTT | CASSFQRGNTEAFF
- | - | TRBJ2-5 | TRBV24-1 | TGTGCCACCCGACCGAGACTCCAAGAGACCCAGTACTTC | CATRPRLQETQYF
- | - | TRBJ2-1 | TRBV7-8 | TGTGCCAGCAGCCTTATTCTACAGGGAATGACCTACAATGAGCAGTTCTTC | CASSLILQGMTYNEQFF
- | - | TRBJ2-1 | TRBV3-1/TRBV3-2 | TGTGCCAGCAGACCCGGGACAACCTACTACAATGAGCAGTTCTTC | CASRPGTTYYNEQFF
- | - | TRBJ1-6 | TRBV20-1 | TGCAGTGCTAGTCCGGGGGGCAGCGGCAATTCACCCCTCCACTTT | CSASPGGSGNSPLHF
TRBD1 | - | TRBJ1-2 | TRBV6-5 | TGTGCCAGCAGTCGGACAGGGGTCGATAACTATGGCTACACCTTC | CASSRTGVDNYGYTF
TRBD2 | - | TRBJ2-2 | TRBV30 | TGTGCCTGGAGCGGGGGGGCCGGGGAGCTGTTTTTT | CAWSGGAGELFF
- | - | TRBJ1-2 | TRBV24-1 | TGTGCCACCAGTGATTTGACCCAACGGAACTATGGCTACACCTTC | CATSDLTQRNYGYTF
TRBD1 | - | TRBJ1-1 | TRBV6-6 | TGTGCCAGCAGTTACCCCGGGACAGTGAACACTGAAGCTTTCTTT | CASSYPGTVNTEAFF
TRBD1 | - | TRBJ2-2 | TRBV5-1 | TGCGCCAGCAGCTTCGGACAGGGTCTTTCCAACACCGGGGAGCTGTTTTTT | CASSFGQGLSNTGELFF
- | - | TRBJ1-5 | TRBV30 | TGTGCCTGGAGTGGTAGAACAGGGACGCAGGGCAATCAGCCCCAGCATTTT | CAWSGRTGTQGNQPQHF
TRBD1 | - | TRBJ2-3 | TRBV2 | TGTGCCAGCAGTCTTAGACAGGGGTCGGGCACAGATACGCAGTATTTT | CASSLRQGSGTDTQYF
- | - | TRBJ1-3 | TRBV14 | TGTGCCAGCAGCCAAGACAGTTTGGCTGGAAACACCATATATTTT | CASSQDSLAGNTIYF
TRBD1 | - | TRBJ2-7 | TRBV7-9 | TGTGCCAGCAGCGGGGAGGGGACAGGGGGCGAACACTGGAGCTCCTACGAGCAGTACTTC | CASSGEGTGGEHWSSYEQYF
TRBD1 | - | TRBJ1-1 | TRBV19 | TGTGCCAGTAAGACAGGGGTCTCTGAAGCTTTCTTT | CASKTGVSEAFF
- | few | TRBJ2-2 | TRBV7-2 | TGTGCCAGCAGCTCCGACAGCGGGGAGCTGTTTTTT | CASSSDSGELFF